A selection of T cell receptor beta chains follows, all from one sample in a study of cytomegalovirus exposure and HLA in healthy donors. Measured with immunoSEQ multiplex PCR; TCRdb has only the in-frame clones, and not every one. The top ten clones hold less than 4% of a sample with about 190,000 clones, roughly four fifths of them seen once. The sequenced sample consisted of PBMCs. These receptors all stem from a woman aged 30 to 39 in good health and CMV-seropositive. The CDR3 runs from the conserved cysteine through the conserved F or W. A D gene is named only where the DNA matches it firmly. Size tells how often a clone was seen (once, few, many) or the class of an expanded clone, and some rows leave it out.

clone size	V gene	J gene	D gene	CDR3 protein	CDR3 DNA
.	TRBV6-6	TRBJ2-7	.	CASTSPFYEQYF	TGTGCCAGCACTAGCCCCTTTTACGAGCAGTACTTC
.	TRBV19	TRBJ2-1	TRBD1	CASGQGLEYEQFF	TGTGCCAGCGGACAGGGCCTAGAGTATGAGCAGTTCTTC
few	TRBV2	TRBJ2-3	.	CASSLVLPGSTDTQYF	TGTGCCAGCAGTCTTGTCTTGCCGGGGAGCACAGATACGCAGTATTTT
once	TRBV5-6	TRBJ2-7	.	CASSFGRPTYEQYF	TGTGCCAGCAGCTTTGGCAGGCCGACCTACGAGCAGTACTTC
.	TRBV4-1	TRBJ2-1	.	CASSQDRSPGEQFF	TGCGCCAGCAGCCAAGATAGATCCCCCGGGGAGCAGTTCTTC
.	TRBV5-6	TRBJ2-7	.	CASSRESYEQYF	TGTGCCAGCAGCAGAGAAAGCTACGAGCAGTACTTC
.	TRBV19	TRBJ2-3	TRBD2	CASSISSGSTDTQYF	TGTGCCAGTAGTATTTCTAGCGGGAGCACAGATACGCAGTATTTT
.	TRBV5-1	TRBJ2-1	TRBD2	CASSLDTGLAGNEQFF	TGCGCCAGCAGCTTGGATACGGGACTAGCGGGGAATGAGCAGTTCTTC
.	TRBV5-1	TRBJ2-3	TRBD2	CASSERDTDTQYF	TGCGCCAGCAGTGAGCGGGACACAGATACGCAGTATTTT
.	TRBV29-1	TRBJ1-1	TRBD1	CSVEPGGAFF	TGCAGCGTTGAACCAGGGGGAGCTTTCTTT
.	TRBV11-3	TRBJ2-1	TRBD2	CASVPVRTSVNNEQFF	TGTGCCAGCGTGCCGGTAAGGACTAGCGTGAACAATGAGCAGTTCTTC